This TCR beta chain was identified in a study of shared clonotypes between healthy human individuals. Study-level findings and limits: Generally, naive subsets came out with larger estimated richness than memory subsets. A reduction in generation probabilities was seen for non-shared clonotypes relative to those shared by all four donors.

About this clone: What it binds is not known.

Measured with immunoSEQ multiplex PCR; TCRdb has only the in-frame clones, and not every one. The sample contains 600,000 or so clones, roughly 95% of which appear only once. Germline lookup yields CDR1 MNHEY and CDR2 SMNVEV (reference sequence). The CDR3 consists of 9 residues. The V end lost 11 bases, the J end lost 3 bases, and 5 bases lay between the germline ends. Selected positively for CCR7 and CD45RO-negative, naive CD8 cells excluded terminally differentiated effector memory CD45RA+ cells. The donors were adults (healthy and HIV-negative) with no recent acute infections or vaccinations. This chain connects TRBV27 to TRBJ2-7; D is unclear. This clonotype was obtained from a woman aged 30 to 39 in good health. The sequencing input was naive CD8+ T cells sorted from blood. DNA of the CDR3: TGTGCCGCCGGCTACGAGCAGTACTTC. Translation: CAAGYEQYF.